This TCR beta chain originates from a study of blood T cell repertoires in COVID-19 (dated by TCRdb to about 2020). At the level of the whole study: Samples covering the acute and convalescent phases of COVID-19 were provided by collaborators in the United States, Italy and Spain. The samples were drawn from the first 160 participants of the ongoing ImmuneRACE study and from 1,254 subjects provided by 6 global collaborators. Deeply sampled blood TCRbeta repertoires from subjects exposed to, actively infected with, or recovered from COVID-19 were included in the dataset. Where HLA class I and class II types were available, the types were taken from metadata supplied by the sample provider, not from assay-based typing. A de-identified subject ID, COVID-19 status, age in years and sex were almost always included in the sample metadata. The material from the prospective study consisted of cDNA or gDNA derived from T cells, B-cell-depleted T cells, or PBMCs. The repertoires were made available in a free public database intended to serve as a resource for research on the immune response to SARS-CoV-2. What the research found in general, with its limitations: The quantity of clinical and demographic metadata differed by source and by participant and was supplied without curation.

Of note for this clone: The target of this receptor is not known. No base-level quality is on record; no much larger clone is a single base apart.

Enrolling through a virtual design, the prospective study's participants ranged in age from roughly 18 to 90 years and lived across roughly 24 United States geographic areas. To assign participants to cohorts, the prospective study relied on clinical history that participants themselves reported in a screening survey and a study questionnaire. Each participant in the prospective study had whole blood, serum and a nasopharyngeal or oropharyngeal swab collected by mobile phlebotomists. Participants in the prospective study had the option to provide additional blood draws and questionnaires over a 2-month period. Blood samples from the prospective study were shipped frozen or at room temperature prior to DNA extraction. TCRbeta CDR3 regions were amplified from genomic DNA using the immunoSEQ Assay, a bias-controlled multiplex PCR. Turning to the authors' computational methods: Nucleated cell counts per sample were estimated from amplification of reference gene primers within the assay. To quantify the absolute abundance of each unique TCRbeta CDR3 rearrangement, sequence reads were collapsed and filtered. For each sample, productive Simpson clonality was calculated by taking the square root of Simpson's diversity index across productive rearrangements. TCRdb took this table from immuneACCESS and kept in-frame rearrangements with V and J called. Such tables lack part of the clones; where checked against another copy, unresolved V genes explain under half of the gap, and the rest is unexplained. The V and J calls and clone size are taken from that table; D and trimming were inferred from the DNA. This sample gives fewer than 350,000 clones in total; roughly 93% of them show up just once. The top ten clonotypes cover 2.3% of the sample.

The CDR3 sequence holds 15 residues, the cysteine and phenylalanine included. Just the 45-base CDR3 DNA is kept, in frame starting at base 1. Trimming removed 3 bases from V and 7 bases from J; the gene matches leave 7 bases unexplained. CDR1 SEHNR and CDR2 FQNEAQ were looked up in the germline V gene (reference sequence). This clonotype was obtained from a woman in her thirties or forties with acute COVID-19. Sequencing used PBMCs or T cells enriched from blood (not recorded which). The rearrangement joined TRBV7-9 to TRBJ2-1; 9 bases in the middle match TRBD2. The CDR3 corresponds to CASSFGSGRSNEQFF. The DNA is TGTGCCAGCAGCTTCGGGAGCGGGAGGTCGAATGAGCAGTTCTTC. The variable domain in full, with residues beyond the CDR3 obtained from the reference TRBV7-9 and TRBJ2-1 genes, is DTGVSQNPRHKITKRGQNVTFRCDPISEHNRLYWYRQTLGQGPEFLTYFQNEAQLEKSRLLSDRFSAERPKGSFSTLEIQRTEQGDSAMYLCASSFGSGRSNEQFFGPGTRLTVL.